This T cell receptor (beta chain) was sequenced in a study of cytomegalovirus exposure and HLA in healthy donors. V lost 4 bases and J lost 5; bases outside the gene matches: 16. The germline V gene encodes CDR1 LNHDA and CDR2 SQIVND (reference sequence). The CDR3 loop spans 18 amino acids. 60 Vbeta and 13 Jbeta primers were used in PCR. TCRdb's table, derived via immunoSEQ multiplex PCR, lists solely in-frame clones and lacks some. There are 250,000 to 350,000 clones in the sample; 86% occur only once, and 3.5% to 4% lies in the top ten. Sequencing was done on a sample of PBMCs. The TCR sequence derives from a man aged 40-50 years in good health and CMV-seropositive. The V and J genes are TRBV19 and TRBJ2-1, with 8 bases fitting TRBD2. The CDR3 region has the DNA TGTGCCAGTAGTACTCGGAGAGGGGCGGCGGGAGGAAACAATGAGCAGTTCTTC. Its translation is CASSTRRGAAGGNNEQFF. Supplemented by reference TRBV19 and TRBJ2-1, the full variable domain reads DGGITQSPKYLFRKEGQNVTLSCEQNLNHDAMYWYRQDPGQGLRLIYYSQIVNDFQKGDIAEGYSVSREKKESFPLTVTSAQKNPTAFYLCASSTRRGAAGGNNEQFFGPGTRLTVL.